The rows below give T cell receptor beta chains drawn from one sample of a study of blood T cell repertoires in COVID-19. TCRdb keeps only in-frame clones here, not all; method: immunoSEQ multiplex PCR. Among 250,000 to 350,000 clones listed, 80% to 95% were seen once. The sample consisted of PBMCs or T cells enriched from blood (not recorded which). These receptors were obtained from a woman in her twenties or thirties who had recovered from COVID-19. Both conserved end residues are part of each CDR3. A D gene is named only where the DNA matches it firmly. Clone size is not always given. Where it is, it says once, few, many or a class for expanded clones.

clone_size	v_call	d_call	j_call	cdr3_aa	cdr3_nt
.	TRBV7-7	TRBD2	TRBJ2-2	CASGERELTGELFF	TGTGCTAGCGGCGAGCGGGAGCTCACCGGGGAGCTGTTTTTT
once	TRBV11-3	.	TRBJ2-1	CASSLGGSHNEQFF	TGTGCCAGCAGCTTAGGGGGCAGCCACAATGAGCAGTTCTTC
.	TRBV7-3	.	TRBJ2-1	CASSLSPGTPKQFF	TGTGCCAGCAGCTTAAGTCCAGGGACTCCGAAGCAGTTCTTC
.	TRBV28	.	TRBJ2-7	CASSPKTDYEQYF	TGTGCCAGCAGTCCAAAGACAGATTACGAGCAGTACTTC
.	TRBV28	.	TRBJ1-5	CASSWQNQPQHF	TGTGCCAGCAGTTGGCAGAATCAGCCCCAGCATTTT
.	TRBV7-9	.	TRBJ2-1	CASHETAYNEQFF	TGTGCCAGCCACGAGACAGCTTACAATGAGCAGTTCTTC
.	TRBV28	TRBD2	TRBJ2-1	CASSRTSGPYNEQFF	TGTGCCAGCAGTCGTACTAGCGGACCCTACAATGAGCAGTTCTTC
.	TRBV7-9	.	TRBJ2-1	CASSLWPRGKPYNEQFF	TGTGCCAGCAGCTTATGGCCTAGGGGAAAGCCCTACAATGAGCAGTTCTTC
.	TRBV29-1	.	TRBJ2-2	CSVEAVEDTGELFF	TGCAGCGTTGAAGCGGTTGAAGACACCGGGGAGCTGTTTTTT
.	TRBV2	.	TRBJ1-2	CASSDRVSSYGYTF	TGTGCCAGCAGTGACAGGGTGTCGAGCTATGGCTACACCTTC
once	TRBV30	TRBD1	TRBJ1-5	CAWRAGQGSNQPQHF	TGTGCCTGGAGGGCGGGACAGGGTAGCAATCAGCCCCAGCATTTT
.	TRBV28	TRBD1	TRBJ2-7	CASSSPTGEQYF	TGTGCCAGCAGCTCACCGACAGGGGAGCAGTACTTC
once	TRBV29-1	TRBD1	TRBJ1-1	CSVEGRQGAGGTEAFF	TGCAGCGTTGAAGGGCGACAGGGGGCTGGGGGCACTGAAGCTTTCTTT
.	TRBV19	TRBD1	TRBJ1-2	CASSPGQGGNYGYTF	TGTGCCAGTAGCCCCGGACAGGGAGGCAACTATGGCTACACCTTC
.	TRBV10-3	TRBD1	TRBJ1-6	CAISESLTGTSSYNSPLHF	TGTGCCATCAGTGAGTCGCTGACAGGGACTAGCTCCTATAATTCACCCCTCCACTTT
.	TRBV27	.	TRBJ1-5	CASSSGGLGQPQHF	TGTGCCAGCAGCTCGGGAGGGTTGGGTCAGCCCCAGCATTTT
.	TRBV9	.	TRBJ2-2	CASSPRGTAANTGELFF	TGTGCCAGCAGCCCCCGCGGGACAGCGGCGAACACCGGGGAGCTGTTTTTT
.	TRBV11-2	.	TRBJ1-6	CASSSWRQYNSPLHF	TGTGCCAGCAGCTCTTGGAGACAGTATAATTCACCCCTCCACTTT
.	TRBV28	TRBD1	TRBJ1-1	CAAGTGGTDEAFF	TGTGCCGCCGGTACAGGGGGAACCGATGAAGCTTTCTTT
many	TRBV6-1	TRBD2	TRBJ2-1	CASSVTSGRGYNEQFF	TGTGCCAGCAGTGTTACTAGCGGGAGGGGGTACAATGAGCAGTTCTTC
.	TRBV5-5	.	TRBJ2-1	CASSFTRINEQFF	TGTGCCAGCAGCTTCACTAGAATAAATGAGCAGTTCTTC
few	TRBV19	.	TRBJ2-3	CASSILDTQYF	TGTGCCAGTAGTATCCTAGATACGCAGTATTTT
.	TRBV24-1	.	TRBJ2-2	CATSDAGTTNTGELFF	TGTGCCACCAGTGATGCCGGGACAACGAACACCGGGGAGCTGTTTTTT
.	TRBV7-2	.	TRBJ2-3	CASSLGTVYTDTQYF	TGTGCCAGCAGCTTAGGCACAGTTTACACAGATACGCAGTATTTT
.	TRBV24-1	.	TRBJ1-2	CATSVGVFYGYTF	TGTGCCACCAGTGTCGGGGTTTTCTATGGCTACACCTTC
.	TRBV28	.	TRBJ2-7	CASSLSGGRSSYEQYF	TGTGCCAGCAGTTTGAGTGGAGGGAGGAGCTCCTACGAGCAGTACTTC
.	TRBV29-1	.	TRBJ1-2	CSVEMPDLNYGYTF	TGCAGCGTTGAAATGCCAGATCTTAACTATGGCTACACCTTC
.	TRBV29-1	TRBD2	TRBJ2-3	CSVEGDLAETDTQYF	TGCAGCGTTGAAGGGGACCTAGCGGAGACAGATACGCAGTATTTT
.	TRBV9	TRBD2	TRBJ2-2	CASSLTSGGTNTGELFF	TGTGCCAGCAGTCTGACTAGCGGGGGGACGAACACCGGGGAGCTGTTTTTT
.	TRBV5-4	.	TRBJ2-1	CASSLYTSSYNEQFF	TGTGCCAGCAGCTTGTATACTAGCTCCTACAATGAGCAGTTCTTC
.	TRBV4-3	TRBD1	TRBJ1-4	CASSQVQGAGEKLFF	TGCGCCAGCAGCCAAGTGCAGGGGGCGGGTGAAAAACTGTTTTTT
.	TRBV28	.	TRBJ1-6	CASSLSAGKLVMDSPLHF	TGTGCCAGCAGTCTCTCCGCCGGTAAACTCGTCATGGATTCACCCCTCCACTTT
.	TRBV4-3	TRBD1	TRBJ2-3	CASSSGTGMVTGDTQYF	TGCGCCAGCAGTTCCGGGACAGGGATGGTTACGGGAGATACGCAGTATTTT
.	TRBV18	TRBD1	TRBJ1-6	CASSWTGEDSPLHF	TGTGCCAGCTCATGGACAGGGGAAGATTCACCCCTCCACTTT
once	TRBV5-1	TRBD2	TRBJ2-7	CASSPGLAGVHEQYF	TGCGCCAGCAGCCCGGGACTAGCGGGAGTCCACGAGCAGTACTTC
.	TRBV11-2	.	TRBJ2-7	CASRGGYGYEQYF	TGTGCCAGCAGGGGGGGTTATGGGTACGAGCAGTACTTC
.	TRBV2	.	TRBJ2-7	CASKDTGSSYEQYF	TGTGCCAGCAAAGATACAGGGTCCTCCTACGAGCAGTACTTC
.	TRBV11-3	TRBD2	TRBJ2-1	CASSFSGNNEQFF	TGTGCCAGCAGCTTCAGCGGGAACAATGAGCAGTTCTTC
.	TRBV19	.	TRBJ1-2	CASSTRRGSIDYGYTF	TGTGCCAGTAGTACTAGACGGGGAAGTATTGACTATGGCTACACCTTC
.	TRBV19	.	TRBJ1-2	CASSISKGGNNYGYTF	TGTGCCAGTAGTATATCGAAAGGGGGTAACAACTATGGCTACACCTTC
.	TRBV28	TRBD2	TRBJ2-7	CASSWRETHYEQYF	TGTGCCAGCAGTTGGCGGGAGACTCACTACGAGCAGTACTTC
.	TRBV5-1	TRBD1	TRBJ2-3	CASSTDGQGGGDTQYF	TGCGCCAGCAGCACGGACGGACAGGGGGGTGGAGATACGCAGTATTTT
.	TRBV2	TRBD2	TRBJ2-2	CASSGDLAGLNTGELFF	TGTGCCAGCAGTGGGGACCTAGCGGGACTGAACACCGGGGAGCTGTTTTTT
.	TRBV5-4	TRBD2	TRBJ2-1	CASSLGPAGAQGHEQFF	TGTGCCAGCAGCTTGGGTCCAGCGGGAGCGCAGGGGCATGAGCAGTTCTTC
once	TRBV4-3	TRBD2	TRBJ2-5	CASSQGLAGDETQYF	TGCGCCAGCAGCCAAGGCCTAGCGGGAGACGAGACCCAGTACTTC
.	TRBV6-2/TRBV6-3	.	TRBJ2-3	CASSKDSNHIDTDTQYF	TGTGCCAGCAGTAAGGACAGCAATCATATTGACACAGATACGCAGTATTTT
few	TRBV28	.	TRBJ1-1	CASSPPGGEAFF	TGTGCCAGCAGTCCCCCGGGTGGTGAAGCTTTCTTT